This TCR beta chain was observed in a study of metastatic and nonmetastatic thyroid tumors. The wider study: Repertoires from blood and tumor or nodule tissue of malignant and benign thyroid patients were compared.

Findings of the study overall: The study reportedly found significantly higher TCR beta diversity in malignant thyroid tumors than benign nodules, in blood and tumor.

The entire patient cohort was treatment-naive prior to thyroid surgery. Many counts were recorded for this clone. The antigen is not known. Source study methods: What underpinned the distant-metastasis classifier for papillary thyroid cancer was the set of CDR3 differences across clinicopathological groups. MiXCR was used by TCRdb to re-call the PCR reads. TCRdb's processing, not the study's, gives the V and J calls here. This sample yields about 23,000 clones, of which about a fifth are seen a single time; 25% to 35% belongs to the top ten. Germline CDR1 SEHNR, CDR2 FQNEAQ (reference sequence). The CDR3 is made up of 14 amino acids. Trimming removed 4 bases from V and 0 bases from J, with 8 bases in between.

The rearrangement joins TRBV7-9 to TRBJ2-3; D gene ambiguous. The source material was blood. The sequence derives from a female donor with papillary thyroid cancer or a benign thyroid nodule (not recorded which). Some clones in this sample may be carry-over from other donors' samples. The CDR3 DNA reads as TGTGCCAGCAGCTACGTGACTAGCACAGATACGCAGTATTTT. Translating it yields CASSYVTSTDTQYF. Variable domain in full (rest from reference TRBV7-9 and TRBJ2-3): DTGVSQNPRHKITKRGQNVTFRCDPISEHNRLYWYRQTLGQGPEFLTYFQNEAQLEKSRLLSDRFSAERPKGSFSTLEIQRTEQGDSAMYLCASSYVTSTDTQYFGPGTRLTVL.